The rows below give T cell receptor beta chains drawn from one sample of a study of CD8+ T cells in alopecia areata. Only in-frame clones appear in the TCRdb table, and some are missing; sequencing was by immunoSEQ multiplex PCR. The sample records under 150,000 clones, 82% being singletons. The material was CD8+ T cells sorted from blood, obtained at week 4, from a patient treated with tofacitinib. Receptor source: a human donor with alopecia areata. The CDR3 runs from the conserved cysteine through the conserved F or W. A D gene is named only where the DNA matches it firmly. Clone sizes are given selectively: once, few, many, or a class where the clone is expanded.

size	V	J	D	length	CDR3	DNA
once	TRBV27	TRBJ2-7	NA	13	CASSLRGSYEQYF	TGTGCCAGCAGTTTGAGGGGGTCCTACGAGCAGTACTTC
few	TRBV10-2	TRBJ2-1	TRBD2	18	CASNPKTSGDSSYNEQFF	TGCGCCAGCAATCCCAAGACTAGCGGGGACAGCTCCTACAATGAGCAGTTCTTC
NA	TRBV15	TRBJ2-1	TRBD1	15	CATTNPGQGVNEQFF	TGTGCCACCACCAATCCGGGACAGGGCGTCAATGAGCAGTTCTTC
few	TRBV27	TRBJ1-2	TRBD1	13	CASSFRGHDGYTF	TGTGCCAGCAGTTTCAGGGGGCACGATGGCTACACCTTC
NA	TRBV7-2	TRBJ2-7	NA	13	CASSPWGAAEQYF	TGTGCCAGCAGCCCCTGGGGGGCGGCGGAGCAGTACTTC
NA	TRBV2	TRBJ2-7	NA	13	CASRGDAGYEQYF	TGTGCCAGCAGAGGGGATGCTGGATACGAGCAGTACTTC
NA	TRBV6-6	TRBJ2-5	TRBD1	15	CASSNTTGWSETQYF	TGTGCCAGCAGCAATACGACAGGGTGGAGTGAGACCCAGTACTTC
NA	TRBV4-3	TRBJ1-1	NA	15	CASSQVVWGNTEAFF	TGCGCCAGCAGCCAAGTGGTTTGGGGGAACACTGAAGCTTTCTTT
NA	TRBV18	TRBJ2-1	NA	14	CASSPPVLVNEQFF	TGTGCCAGCTCACCACCGGTCCTAGTGAATGAGCAGTTCTTC
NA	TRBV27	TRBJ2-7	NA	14	CASSLQGMGGEQYF	TGTGCCAGCAGTTTGCAGGGCATGGGGGGCGAGCAGTACTTC
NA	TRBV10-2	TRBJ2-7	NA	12	CASMTRPGEQYF	TGCGCCAGTATGACTAGGCCCGGCGAGCAGTACTTC
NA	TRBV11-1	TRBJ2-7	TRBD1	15	CASSLDDRGHHEQYF	TGTGCCAGCAGCTTAGATGACAGGGGGCACCACGAGCAGTACTTC
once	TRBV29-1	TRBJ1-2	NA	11	CSSPTTDGYTF	TGCAGCTCACCGACGACGGATGGCTACACCTTC
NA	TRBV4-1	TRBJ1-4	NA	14	CASSHTGSDEKLFF	TGCGCCAGCAGCCATACAGGGTCGGATGAAAAACTGTTTTTT
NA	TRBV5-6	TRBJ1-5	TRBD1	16	CASSSRTGRSNQPQHF	TGTGCCAGCAGCTCCCGGACAGGGCGAAGCAATCAGCCCCAGCATTTT
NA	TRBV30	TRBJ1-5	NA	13	CAWTDSLGGPQHF	TGTGCCTGGACGGACAGTTTGGGGGGGCCCCAGCATTTT
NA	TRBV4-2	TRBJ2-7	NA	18	CASSQVGEGGTESYEQYF	TGTGCCAGCAGCCAAGTAGGAGAGGGCGGGACAGAGAGCTACGAGCAGTACTTC
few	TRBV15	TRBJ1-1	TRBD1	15	CATSGHRGGNTEAFF	TGTGCCACCAGCGGCCACAGGGGTGGGAACACTGAAGCTTTCTTT